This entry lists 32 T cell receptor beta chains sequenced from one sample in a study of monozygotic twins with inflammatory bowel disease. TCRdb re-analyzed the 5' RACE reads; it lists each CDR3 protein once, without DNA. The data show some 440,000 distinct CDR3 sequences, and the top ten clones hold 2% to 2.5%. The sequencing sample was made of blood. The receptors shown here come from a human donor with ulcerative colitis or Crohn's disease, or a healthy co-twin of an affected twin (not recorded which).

The CDR3 sequence: CSARARDRGTQPQHF. This chain joins TRBV20-1 and TRBJ1-5; without DNA, the TCRdb call of TRBD1 cannot be checked. The CDR3 is made up of 15 amino acids. Germline lookup yields CDR1 DFQATT and CDR2 SNEGSKA (reference sequence).

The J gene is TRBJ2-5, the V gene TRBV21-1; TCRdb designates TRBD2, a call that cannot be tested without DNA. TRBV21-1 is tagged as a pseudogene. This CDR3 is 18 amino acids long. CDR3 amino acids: CASSKLARGALYQETQYF.

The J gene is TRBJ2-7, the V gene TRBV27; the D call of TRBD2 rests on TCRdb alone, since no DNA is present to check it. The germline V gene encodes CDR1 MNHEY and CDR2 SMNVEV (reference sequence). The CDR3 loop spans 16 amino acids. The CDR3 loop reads CASSLSGGGGPYEQYF.

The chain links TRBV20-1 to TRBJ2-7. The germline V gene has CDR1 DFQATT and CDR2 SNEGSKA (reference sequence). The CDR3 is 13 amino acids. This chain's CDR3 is CSASGSNSYEQYF.

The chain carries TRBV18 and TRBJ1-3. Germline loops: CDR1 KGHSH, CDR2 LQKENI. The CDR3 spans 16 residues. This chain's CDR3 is CASSPPGRQRGNTIYF. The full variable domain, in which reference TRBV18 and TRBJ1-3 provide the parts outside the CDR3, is NAGVMQNPRHLVRRRGQEARLRCSPMKGHSHVYWYRQLPEEGLKFMVYLQKENIIDESGMPKERFSAEFPKEGPSILRIQQVVRGDSAAYFCASSPPGRQRGNTIYFGEGSWLTVV.

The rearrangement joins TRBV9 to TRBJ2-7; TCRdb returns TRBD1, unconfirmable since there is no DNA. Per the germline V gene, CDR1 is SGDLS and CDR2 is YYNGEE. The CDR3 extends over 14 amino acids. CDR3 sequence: CASSADSFTYEQYF.

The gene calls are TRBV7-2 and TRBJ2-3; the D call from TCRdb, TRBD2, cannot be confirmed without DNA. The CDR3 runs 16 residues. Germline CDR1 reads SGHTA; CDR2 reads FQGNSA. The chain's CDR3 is CASSLRQRGAGDTQYF.

The CDR3: CASSYLPGANTEAFF. The genes are TRBV6-5 and TRBJ1-1; TCRdb names TRBD1, which stays unverified in the absence of DNA. The germline V gene encodes CDR1 MNHEY and CDR2 SVGAGI. The CDR3 spans 15 residues.

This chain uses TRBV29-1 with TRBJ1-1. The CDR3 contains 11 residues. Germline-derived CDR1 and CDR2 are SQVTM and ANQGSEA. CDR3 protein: CSVEMGGKAFF. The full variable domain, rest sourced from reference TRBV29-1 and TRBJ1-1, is SAVISQKPSRDICQRGTSLTIQCQVDSQVTMMFWYRQQPGQSLTLIATANQGSEATYESGFVIDKFPISRPNLTFSTLTVSNMSPEDSSIYLCSVEMGGKAFFGQGTRLTVV.

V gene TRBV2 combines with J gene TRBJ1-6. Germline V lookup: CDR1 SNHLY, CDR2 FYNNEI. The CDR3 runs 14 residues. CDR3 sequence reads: CASILDKYNSPLHF.

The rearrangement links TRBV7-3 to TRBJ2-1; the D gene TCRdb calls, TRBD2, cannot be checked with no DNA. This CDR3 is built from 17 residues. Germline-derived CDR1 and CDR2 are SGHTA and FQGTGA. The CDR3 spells CASSSGLAGGGGNEQFF.

This CDR3 is CASSSGTGLSNTEAFF. The gene calls are TRBV5-4 and TRBJ1-1; TCRdb's D call of TRBD1 is untestable without DNA. The CDR3 totals 16 residues. CDR1 and CDR2 from the germline V gene are SGHNT and YYREEE (reference sequence).

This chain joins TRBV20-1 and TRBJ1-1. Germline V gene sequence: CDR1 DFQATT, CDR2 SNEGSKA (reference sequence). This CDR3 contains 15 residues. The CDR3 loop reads CSARDFQGPGTEAFF.

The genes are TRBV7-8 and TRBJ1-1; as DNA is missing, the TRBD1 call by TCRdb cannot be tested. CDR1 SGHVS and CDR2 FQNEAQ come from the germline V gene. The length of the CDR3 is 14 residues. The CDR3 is CASSAPIEATEAFF.

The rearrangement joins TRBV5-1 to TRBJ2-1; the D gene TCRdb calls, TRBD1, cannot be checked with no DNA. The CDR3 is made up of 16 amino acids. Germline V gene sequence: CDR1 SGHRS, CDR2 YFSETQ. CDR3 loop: CASSQDRNQGNNEQFF.

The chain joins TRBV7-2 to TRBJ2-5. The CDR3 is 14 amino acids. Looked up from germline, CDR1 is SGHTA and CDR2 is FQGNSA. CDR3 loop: CASSLRRAEETQYF.

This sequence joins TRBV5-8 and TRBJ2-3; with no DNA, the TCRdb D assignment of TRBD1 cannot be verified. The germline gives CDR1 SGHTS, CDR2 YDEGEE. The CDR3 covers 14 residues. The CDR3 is CASRRDRVTDTQYF.

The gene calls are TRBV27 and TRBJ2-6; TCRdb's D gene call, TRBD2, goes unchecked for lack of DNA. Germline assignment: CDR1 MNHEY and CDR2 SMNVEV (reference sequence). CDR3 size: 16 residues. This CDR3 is CASSPVDLSGANVLTF.

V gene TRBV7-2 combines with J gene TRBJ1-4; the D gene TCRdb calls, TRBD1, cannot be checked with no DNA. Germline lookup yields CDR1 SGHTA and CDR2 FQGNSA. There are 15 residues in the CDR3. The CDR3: CASSSRSPGNEKLFF.

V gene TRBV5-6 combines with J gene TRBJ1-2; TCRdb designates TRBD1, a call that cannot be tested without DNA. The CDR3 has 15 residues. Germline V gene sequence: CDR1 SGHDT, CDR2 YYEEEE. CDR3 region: CASSPDSIGSYGYTF.

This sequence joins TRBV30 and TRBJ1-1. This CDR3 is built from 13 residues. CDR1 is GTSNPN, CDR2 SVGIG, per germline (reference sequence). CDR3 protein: CAWIVRLNTEAFF.

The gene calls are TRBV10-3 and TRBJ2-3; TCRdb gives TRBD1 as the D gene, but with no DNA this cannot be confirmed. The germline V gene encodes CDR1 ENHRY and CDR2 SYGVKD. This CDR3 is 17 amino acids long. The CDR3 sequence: CAISGGSGGPSTDTQYF.

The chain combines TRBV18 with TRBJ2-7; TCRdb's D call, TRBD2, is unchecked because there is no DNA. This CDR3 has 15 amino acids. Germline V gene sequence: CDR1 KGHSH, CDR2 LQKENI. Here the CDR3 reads CASSPFGLAGGEQYF.

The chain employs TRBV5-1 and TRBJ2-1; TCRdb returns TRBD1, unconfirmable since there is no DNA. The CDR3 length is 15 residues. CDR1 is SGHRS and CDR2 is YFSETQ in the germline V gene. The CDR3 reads CASKEGTGGYNEQFF.

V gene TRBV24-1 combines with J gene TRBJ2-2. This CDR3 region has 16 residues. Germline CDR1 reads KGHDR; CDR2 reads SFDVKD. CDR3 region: CATSDSLGITTGELFF.

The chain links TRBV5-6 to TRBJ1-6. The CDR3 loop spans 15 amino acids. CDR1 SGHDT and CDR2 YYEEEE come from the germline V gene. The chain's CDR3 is CASSGGVMGNSPLHF. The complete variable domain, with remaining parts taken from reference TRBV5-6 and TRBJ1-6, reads DAGVTQSPTHLIKTRGQQVTLRCSPKSGHDTVSWYQQALGQGPQFIFQYYEEEERQRGNFPDRFSGHQFPNYSSELNVNALLLGDSALYLCASSGGVMGNSPLHFGNGTRLTVT.

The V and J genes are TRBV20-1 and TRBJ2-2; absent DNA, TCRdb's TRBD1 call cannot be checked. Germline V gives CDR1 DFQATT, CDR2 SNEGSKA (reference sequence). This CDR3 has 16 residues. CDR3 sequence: CSARYYSGGGHRELFF.

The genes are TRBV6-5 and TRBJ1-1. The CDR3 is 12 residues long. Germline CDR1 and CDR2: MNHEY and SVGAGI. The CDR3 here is CASSYRGGEAFF.

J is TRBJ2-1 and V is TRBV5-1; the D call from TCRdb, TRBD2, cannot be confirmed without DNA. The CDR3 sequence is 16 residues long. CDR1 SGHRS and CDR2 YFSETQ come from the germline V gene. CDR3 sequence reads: CASSLDSSGSYNEQFF.

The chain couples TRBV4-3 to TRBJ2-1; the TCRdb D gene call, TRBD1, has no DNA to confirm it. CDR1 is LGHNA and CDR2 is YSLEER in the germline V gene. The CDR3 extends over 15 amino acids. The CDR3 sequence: CASSQGRDSYNEQFF.

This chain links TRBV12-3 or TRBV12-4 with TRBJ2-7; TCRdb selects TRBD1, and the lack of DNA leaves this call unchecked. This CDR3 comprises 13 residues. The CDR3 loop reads CASSRDALYEQYF.

The CDR3 reads CASSGPQSNTGELFF. The chain combines TRBV28 with TRBJ2-2. This CDR3 has 15 residues. Germline-derived CDR1 and CDR2 are MDHEN and SYDVKM.